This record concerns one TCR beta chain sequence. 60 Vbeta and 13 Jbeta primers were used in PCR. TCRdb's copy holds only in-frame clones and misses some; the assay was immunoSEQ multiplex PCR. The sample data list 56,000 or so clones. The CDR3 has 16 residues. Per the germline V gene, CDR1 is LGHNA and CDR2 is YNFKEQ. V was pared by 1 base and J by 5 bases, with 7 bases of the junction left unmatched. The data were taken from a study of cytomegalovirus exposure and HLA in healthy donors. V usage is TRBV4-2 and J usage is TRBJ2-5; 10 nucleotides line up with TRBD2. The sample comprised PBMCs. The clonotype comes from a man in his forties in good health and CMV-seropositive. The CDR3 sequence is CASSQGRLAGDETQYF. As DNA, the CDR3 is TGTGCCAGCAGCCAAGGGCGCCTAGCGGGAGATGAGACCCAGTACTTC.